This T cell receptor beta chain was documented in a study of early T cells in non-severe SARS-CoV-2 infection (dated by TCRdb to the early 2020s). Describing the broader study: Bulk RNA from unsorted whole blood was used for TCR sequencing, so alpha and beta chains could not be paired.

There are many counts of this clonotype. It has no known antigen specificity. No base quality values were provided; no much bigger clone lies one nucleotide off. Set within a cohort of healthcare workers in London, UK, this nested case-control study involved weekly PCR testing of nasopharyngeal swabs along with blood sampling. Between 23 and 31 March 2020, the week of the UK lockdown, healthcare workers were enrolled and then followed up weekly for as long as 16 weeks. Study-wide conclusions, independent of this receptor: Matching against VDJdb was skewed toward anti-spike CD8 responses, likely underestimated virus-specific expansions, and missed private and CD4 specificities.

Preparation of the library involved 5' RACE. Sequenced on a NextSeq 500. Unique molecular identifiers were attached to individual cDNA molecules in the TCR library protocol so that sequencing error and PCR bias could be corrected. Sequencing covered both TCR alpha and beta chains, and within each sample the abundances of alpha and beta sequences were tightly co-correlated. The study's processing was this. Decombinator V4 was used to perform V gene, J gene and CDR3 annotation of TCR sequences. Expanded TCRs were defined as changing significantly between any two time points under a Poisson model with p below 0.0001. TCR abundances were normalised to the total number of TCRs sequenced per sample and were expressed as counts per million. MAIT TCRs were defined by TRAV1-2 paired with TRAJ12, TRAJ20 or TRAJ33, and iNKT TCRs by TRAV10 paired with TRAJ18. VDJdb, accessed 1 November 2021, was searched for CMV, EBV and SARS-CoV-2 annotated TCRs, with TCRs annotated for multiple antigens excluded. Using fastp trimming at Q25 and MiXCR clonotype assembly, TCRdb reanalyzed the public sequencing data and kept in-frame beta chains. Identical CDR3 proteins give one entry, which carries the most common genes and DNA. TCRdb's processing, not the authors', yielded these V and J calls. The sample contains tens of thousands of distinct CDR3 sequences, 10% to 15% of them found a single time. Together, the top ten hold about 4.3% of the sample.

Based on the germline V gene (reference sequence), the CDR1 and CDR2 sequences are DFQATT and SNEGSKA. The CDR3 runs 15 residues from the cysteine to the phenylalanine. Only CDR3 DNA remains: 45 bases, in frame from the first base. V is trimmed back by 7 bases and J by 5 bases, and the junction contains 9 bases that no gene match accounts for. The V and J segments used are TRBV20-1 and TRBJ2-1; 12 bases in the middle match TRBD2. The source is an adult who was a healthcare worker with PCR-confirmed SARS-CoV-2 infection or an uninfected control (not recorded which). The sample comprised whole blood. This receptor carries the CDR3 CSGLGLAGDHNEQFF. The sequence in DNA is TGCAGTGGCTTGGGACTAGCGGGTGACCACAATGAGCAGTTCTTC.